This TCR beta chain derives from a study of T cell responses to AZD1222 COVID-19 vaccine. Study context: Second doses were pooled across both intervals (about 4 or about 12 weeks). Findings of the study overall: Regions left unmutated in variants are reportedly the target of nearly half of spike-specific TCRs. Only a handful of AZD1222 recipients, several in all, had baseline seropositivity. Rises in breadth and depth of Spike-specific TCRs came after two AZD1222 doses.

TCRdb's copy holds only in-frame clones and misses some; the assay was immunoSEQ multiplex PCR. Of about 140,000 clones in the sample, around 90% were seen once. A note on this clone: Its target is unknown.

Looked up from germline, CDR1 is SGHTA and CDR2 is FQGNSA. V shed 5 bases and J shed 0 bases, with 11 bases lying between them. CDR3 size: 16 residues. V usage is TRBV7-2 and J usage is TRBJ2-6; D gene ambiguous. Sequencing used peripheral blood, obtained on day 0 of AZD1222 vaccination. The source of this sequence is an adult in good health. CDR3 protein: CASSPQTISGANVLTF. In DNA form, the CDR3 reads TGTGCCAGCAGCCCCCAGACAATCTCTGGGGCCAACGTCCTGACTTTC.